The entry that follows covers one TCR beta chain sequence. Its antigen is not known. Generated by immunoSEQ multiplex PCR, the TCRdb table keeps only in-frame clones and is missing some. The sample lists about 2,000 clones, 85% occurring once. This record comes from a study of somatic mutations in cytotoxic T cells in rheumatoid arthritis. Whole-study findings and limits: Some patients, about an eighth of the roughly 65, had a largest CD8+ clone that exceeded 20% of CD8+ cells.

V dropped 4 bases and J dropped 3; count of bases not matched to a gene: 4. Germline lookup yields CDR1 SNHLY and CDR2 FYNNEI. The CDR3 is 14 residues long. Input material: CD8+ T cells sorted from blood. The chain combines TRBV2 with TRBJ2-7; 9 positions match TRBD1. The TCR was taken from a man between 60 and 75 years old with rheumatoid arthritis. DNA for the CDR3: TGTGCCAGCAGTGGACAGGGGGTGGGCTACGAGCAGTACTTC. Its translation is CASSGQGVGYEQYF. Drawing the rest from reference TRBV2 and TRBJ2-7, the complete variable domain is EPEVTQTPSHQVTQMGQEVILRCVPISNHLYFYWYRQILGQKVEFLVSFYNNEISEKSEIFDDQFSVERPDGSNFTLKIRSTKLEDSAMYFCASSGQGVGYEQYFGPGTRLTVT.